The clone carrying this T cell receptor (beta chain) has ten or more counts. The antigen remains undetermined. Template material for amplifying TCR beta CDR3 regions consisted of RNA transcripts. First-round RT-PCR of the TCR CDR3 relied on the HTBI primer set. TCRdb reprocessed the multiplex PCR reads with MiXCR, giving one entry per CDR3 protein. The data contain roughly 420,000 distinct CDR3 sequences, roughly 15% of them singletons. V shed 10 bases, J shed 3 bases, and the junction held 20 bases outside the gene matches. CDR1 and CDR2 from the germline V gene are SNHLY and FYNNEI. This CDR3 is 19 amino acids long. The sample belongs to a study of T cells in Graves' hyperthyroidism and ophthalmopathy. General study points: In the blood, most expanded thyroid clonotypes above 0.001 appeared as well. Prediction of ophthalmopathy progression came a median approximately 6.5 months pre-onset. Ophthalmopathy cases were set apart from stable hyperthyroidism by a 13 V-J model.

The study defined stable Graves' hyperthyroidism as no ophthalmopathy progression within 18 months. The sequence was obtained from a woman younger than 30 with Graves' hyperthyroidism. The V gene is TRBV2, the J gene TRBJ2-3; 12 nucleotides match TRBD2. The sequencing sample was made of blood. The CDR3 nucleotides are TGTGCCACTCCAAGCGGGACTAGCGGGCAGAGGGGGTGGACAGATACGCAGTATTTT. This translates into CATPSGTSGQRGWTDTQYF. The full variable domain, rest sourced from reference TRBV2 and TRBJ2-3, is EPEVTQTPSHQVTQMGQEVILRCVPISNHLYFYWYRQILGQKVEFLVSFYNNEISEKSEIFDDQFSVERPDGSNFTLKIRSTKLEDSAMYFCATPSGTSGQRGWTDTQYFGPGTRLTVL.